The 20 T cell receptor beta chains listed next were all sequenced from one sample in a study of human T cells and chemical hapten exposure. TCRdb reprocessed the RACE reads via MiXCR and lists one record per CDR3 protein. The profile shows 100,000 or so distinct CDR3 sequences, roughly 9.6% of them singletons. As to time point: patch test 2, 6 weeks after DPC sensitization. Sample treatment: therapeutic diphenylcyclopropenone sensitization with weekly scalp DPC. Specimen: whole blood, collected in connection with sensitization to the hapten diphenylcyclopropenone (DPC). The receptors shown here come from a man aged 40-50 years with alopecia areata. Some clones in this sample may be carry-over from other donors' samples.

This clonotype was seen many times. This rearrangement joins TRBV20-1 to TRBJ2-7; no definite D call. The CDR3 is made up of 13 amino acids. Germline lookup yields CDR1 DFQATT and CDR2 SNEGSKA (reference sequence). V lost 0 bases and J lost 1, with 7 bases in between. The CDR3 loop reads CSARDSSSYEQYF. The CDR3 coding sequence is TGCAGTGCTAGAGATAGCAGTTCCTACGAGCAGTACTTC.

The rearrangement links TRBV27 to TRBJ2-2; 7 bases map to TRBD1. V trimming: 8 bases; J trimming: 3 bases; junction bases outside the gene matches: 9. Germline V gene sequence: CDR1 MNHEY, CDR2 SMNVEV (reference sequence). The CDR3 consists of 15 residues. The CDR3 region has the DNA TGTGCCAGCGGAAAAGGACAGGCGTACACCGGGGAGCTGTTTTTT. This encodes CASGKGQAYTGELFF.

The chain is built from TRBV29-1 and TRBJ1-6; TRBD1 matches at 8 bases. The trim removed 7 bases at V and 9 bases at J, leaving 8 bases unmatched. CDR1 and CDR2 from the germline V gene are SQVTM and ANQGSEA. The CDR3 consists of 13 residues. The CDR3 reads CSANQGAGSPLHF. Written as DNA, the CDR3 is TGCAGCGCCAACCAGGGGGCCGGTTCACCCCTCCACTTT.

This clonotype was counted between two and nine times. J is TRBJ2-3 and V is TRBV9; TRBD2 matches 9 bases. V shed 2 bases and J 0 bases; nucleotides not matched to a gene: 10. Germline values: CDR1 SGDLS, CDR2 YYNGEE. The CDR3 loop spans 18 amino acids. This chain's CDR3 is CASSVELAGNPSTDTQYF. The CDR3 nucleotides are TGTGCCAGCAGCGTGGAACTAGCGGGTAACCCTAGCACAGATACGCAGTATTTT.

This clonotype appeared a few times. This chain links TRBV13 with TRBJ2-1; TRBD2 aligns across 12 bases. Germline CDR1 PRHDT, CDR2 FYEKMQ (reference sequence). Losses at the gene ends were 5 bases for V and 8 bases for J; bases not matched to a gene: 7. The CDR3 has 15 amino acids. The CDR3 DNA reads as TGTGCCAGCAGCCCACGGACTAGCGGGATTGATGAGCAGTTCTTC. It encodes CASSPRTSGIDEQFF.

The chain carries TRBV20-1 and TRBJ2-5; 15 bases fit TRBD2. The V gene end was trimmed by 4 bases and the J gene end by 6 bases; junction bases not matched to a gene: 15. The germline V gene encodes CDR1 DFQATT and CDR2 SNEGSKA (reference sequence). CDR3 size: 18 residues. The CDR3 here is CSANLLGLAGGELKTQYF. DNA for the CDR3: TGCAGTGCTAATCTCCTAGGACTAGCGGGGGGGGAGTTGAAGACCCAGTACTTC.

This clonotype has at least ten counts. The V and J genes are TRBV29-1 and TRBJ2-1, with D tentatively TRBD1 (6 bases). Trimming took off 4 bases at V and 15 bases at J, with 22 bases between the two ends. The CDR3 is 13 residues long. Germline V gene sequence: CDR1 SQVTM, CDR2 ANQGSEA. CDR3 sequence (DNA): TGCAGCGTTGGACTACAGGGCCATGGGTTTCGGTTCTTC. This sequence encodes CSVGLQGHGFRFF.

The chain carries TRBV28 and TRBJ2-4; no firm D call. The V gene lost 5 bases and the J gene lost 0 bases, with 11 bases spanning the gap. Germline lookup yields CDR1 MDHEN and CDR2 SYDVKM. CDR3 length equals 15 residues. The CDR3 nucleotides read TGTGCCAGCAGTCAAGCCGGGCTAGCCAAAAACATTCAGTACTTC. Amino acids: CASSQAGLAKNIQYF.

In regard to this clonotype: A junction end diverges from the germline sequence, so it may reflect a read error. The chain has TRBV7-2 and TRBJ1-5, with D perhaps TRBD1 (6 bases). This CDR3 region has 14 residues. Germline values: CDR1 SGHTA, CDR2 FQGNSA. The DNA of the CDR3 is TGTGCCAGCAGCCTGGACAGTAGCAATCAGCCCCAGAATTTT. Protein: CASSLDSSNQPQNF.

This clonotype was observed many times. This rearrangement joins TRBV24-1 to TRBJ2-1; TRBD1 is a possible D gene (6 bases). The CDR3 has 15 residues. Germline assignment: CDR1 KGHDR and CDR2 SFDVKD. V was clipped by 2 bases and J by 8 bases, with 15 bases between them. In nucleotides, the CDR3 is TGTGCCACCAGTGATTATAGGACAGTAGGCGATGAGCAGTTCTTC. It specifies CATSDYRTVGDEQFF.

The rearrangement uses TRBV19 and TRBJ2-3; TRBD1 is a possible D gene (6 bases). The germline V gene has CDR1 LNHDA and CDR2 SQIVND (reference sequence). The length of the CDR3 is 15 residues. V dropped 7 bases and J dropped 0 bases, with 14 bases sitting between them. CDR3 sequence reads: CASNDRGHSTDTQYF. The DNA for the CDR3 is TGTGCCAGTAACGATAGGGGACACAGCACAGATACGCAGTATTTT. Drawing the rest from reference TRBV19 and TRBJ2-3, the complete variable domain is DGGITQSPKYLFRKEGQNVTLSCEQNLNHDAMYWYRQDPGQGLRLIYYSQIVNDFQKGDIAEGYSVSREKKESFPLTVTSAQKNPTAFYLCASNDRGHSTDTQYFGPGTRLTVL.

This clonotype turned up a few times. This chain joins TRBV7-2 and TRBJ2-6; tentative D call: TRBD1 (5 bases). This CDR3 is 15 amino acids long. V lost 1 base to trimming and J lost 4 bases, with 8 bases between them. The germline V gene has CDR1 SGHTA and CDR2 FQGNSA. This CDR3 is CASSLVGVGANVLTF. CDR3 nucleotide sequence: TGTGCCAGCAGCTTAGTAGGGGTGGGGGCCAACGTCCTGACTTTC.

The chain combines TRBV7-9 with TRBJ1-1; 9 bases match TRBD1. The V segment lost 5 bases and the J segment 1 base; nucleotides outside the gene matches: 5. Looked up from germline, CDR1 is SEHNR and CDR2 is FQNEAQ (reference sequence). The CDR3 totals 15 residues. CDR3: CASSTTGGWNTEAFF. The CDR3 DNA follows: TGTGCCAGCAGCACCACAGGGGGCTGGAACACTGAAGCTTTCTTT.

The sample holds many counts of this clonotype. The CDR3 DNA is TGTGCCAGCAGTTACTCACGCATGAGACAGGGCTTGAACACTGAAGCTTTCTTT. Its protein is CASSYSRMRQGLNTEAFF. The chain is built from TRBV6-5 and TRBJ1-1; 7 bases agree with TRBD1. The CDR3 extends over 18 amino acids. Germline CDR1 is MNHEY and CDR2 is SVGAGI. V gave up 0 bases and J gave up 0 bases; unmatched junction bases: 10.

This clonotype was detected ten times or more. This rearrangement joins TRBV12-5 to TRBJ1-1, with D unresolved. CDR3 length: 12 amino acids. Trimming took 7 bases from V and 6 from J, leaving 12 bases between them. Per germline, CDR1 LGHNT and CDR2 FRNRAP. CDR3 amino acids: CASADLLSEAFF. The CDR3 region has the DNA TGTGCTAGTGCCGACCTATTGTCTGAAGCTTTCTTT.

This clonotype was seen more than once but under ten times. The rearrangement links TRBV9 to TRBJ1-5; D call uncertain. The length of the CDR3 is 14 residues. CDR1 is SGDLS and CDR2 is YYNGEE in the germline V gene. Trimming removed 7 bases at V and 2 bases at J, with 13 bases between. The CDR3: CASSRAEGNQPQHF. CDR3 nucleotides: TGTGCCAGCTCTCGCGCGGAGGGCAATCAGCCCCAGCATTTT.

V usage is TRBV29-1 and J usage is TRBJ1-5; D uncertain. This CDR3 has 13 residues. Germline V gives CDR1 SQVTM, CDR2 ANQGSEA. The V end lost 2 bases, the J end lost 3 bases, and 8 bases lay between the germline ends. CDR3 in DNA: TGCAGCGTTGAAACGCTACACAATCAGCCCCAGCATTTT. It is translated as CSVETLHNQPQHF.

The J gene is TRBJ1-5, the V gene TRBV5-1; no firm D call. The V and J ends lost 3 bases and 3 bases respectively, with 10 bases between them. This CDR3 has 14 amino acids. The V gene's germline CDR1 is SGHRS and CDR2 YFSETQ. The chain's CDR3 is CASSYDGFNQPQHF. The CDR3 DNA is TGCGCCAGCAGCTACGACGGGTTCAATCAGCCCCAGCATTTT.

V usage is TRBV6-2 or TRBV6-3 and J usage is TRBJ2-7; 9 bases fit TRBD2. The CDR3 sequence is 15 residues long. V was clipped by 6 bases and J by 1 base; unmatched bases: 7. Germline-derived CDR1 and CDR2 are MNHEY and SVGEGT. The CDR3 DNA sequence: TGTGCCAGCAGCCGTAGCGGGAGTTGGTCCTACGAGCAGTACGTC. Amino acid sequence: CASSRSGSWSYEQYV.

The chain joins TRBV3-1 to TRBJ2-3; perhaps TRBD2 as D (7 bases). Germline assignment: CDR1 LGHDT and CDR2 YNNKEL (reference sequence). V was trimmed by 1 base and J by 6 bases, leaving 17 bases between them. There are 16 residues in the CDR3. The CDR3 DNA follows: TGTGCCAGCAGCCAAGGGGGGGGGCTGGCGGCCGATACGCAGTATTTT. It is translated as CASSQGGGLAADTQYF.